The following is a T cell receptor (beta chain) sequence with its context. What it recognizes is unknown. Every bit of the isolated RNA underwent reverse transcription, so sequencing read expressed TCRB transcripts. The data were produced by immunoSEQ multiplex PCR, yet TCRdb's version contains in-frame clones alone and is incomplete. The table lists roughly 300,000 clones, about a tenth of them singletons. The data were obtained in a study of beta chain features in type 1 diabetes. Study-wide results and caveats: A moderate, significant TCRB CDR3 shortening appeared in type 1 diabetes across four CD4+ subsets.

V trimming: 2 bases; J trimming: 2 bases; junction bases outside the gene matches: 5. The germline V gene encodes CDR1 MDHEN and CDR2 SYDVKM. CDR3 size: 15 residues. The receptor was derived from a man aged 25-45 years with type 1 diabetes. This sequence joins TRBV28 and TRBJ2-7; 8 bases match TRBD1. The specimen was central memory CD4+ T cells from blood. In DNA form, the CDR3 reads TGTGCCAGCAGTTTAGTTCAGGGGGCAACCTACGAGCAGTACTTC. As protein: CASSLVQGATYEQYF. Complete variable domain (other parts from reference TRBV28 and TRBJ2-7): DVKVTQSSRYLVKRTGEKVFLECVQDMDHENMFWYRQDPGLGLRLIYFSYDVKMKEKGDIPEGYSVSREKKERFSLILESASTNQTSMYLCASSLVQGATYEQYFGPGTRLTVT.